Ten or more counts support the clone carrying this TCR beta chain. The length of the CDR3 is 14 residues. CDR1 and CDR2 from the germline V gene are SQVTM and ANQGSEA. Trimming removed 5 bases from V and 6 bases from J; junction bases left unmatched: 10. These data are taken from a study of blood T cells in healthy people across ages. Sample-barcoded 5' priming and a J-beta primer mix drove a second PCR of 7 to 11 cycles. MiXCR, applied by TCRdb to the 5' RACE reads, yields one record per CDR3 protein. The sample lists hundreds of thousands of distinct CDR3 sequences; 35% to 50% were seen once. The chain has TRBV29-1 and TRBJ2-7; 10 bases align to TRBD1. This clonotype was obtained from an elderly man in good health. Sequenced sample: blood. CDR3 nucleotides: TGCAGCGTTTCCCTTGGGACAGGGGTGGGCGAGCAGTACTTC. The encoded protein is CSVSLGTGVGEQYF.